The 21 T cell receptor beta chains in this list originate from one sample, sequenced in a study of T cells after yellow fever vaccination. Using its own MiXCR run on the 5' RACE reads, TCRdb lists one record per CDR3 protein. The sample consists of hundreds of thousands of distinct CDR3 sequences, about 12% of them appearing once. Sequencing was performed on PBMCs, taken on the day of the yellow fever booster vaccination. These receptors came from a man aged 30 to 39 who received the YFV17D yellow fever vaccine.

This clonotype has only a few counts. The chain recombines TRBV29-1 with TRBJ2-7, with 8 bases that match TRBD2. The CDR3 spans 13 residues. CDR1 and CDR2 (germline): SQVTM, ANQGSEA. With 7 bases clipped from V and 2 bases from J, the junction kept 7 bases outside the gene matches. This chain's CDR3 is CSAETSVAYEQYF. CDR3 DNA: TGCAGCGCCGAGACTAGCGTCGCCTACGAGCAGTACTTC.

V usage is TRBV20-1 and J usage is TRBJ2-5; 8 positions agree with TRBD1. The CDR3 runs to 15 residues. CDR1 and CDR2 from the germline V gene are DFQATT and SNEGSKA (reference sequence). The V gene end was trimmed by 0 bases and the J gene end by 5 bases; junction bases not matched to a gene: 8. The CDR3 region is CSARDHRGSRETQYF. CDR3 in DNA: TGCAGTGCTAGAGATCACAGGGGGTCACGGGAGACCCAGTACTTC.

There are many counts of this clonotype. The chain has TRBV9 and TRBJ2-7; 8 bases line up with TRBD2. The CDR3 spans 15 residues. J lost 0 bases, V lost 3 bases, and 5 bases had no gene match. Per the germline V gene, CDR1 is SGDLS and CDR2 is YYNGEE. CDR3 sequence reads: CASSAVREGSYEQYF. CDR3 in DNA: TGTGCCAGCAGCGCCGTCCGGGAGGGCTCCTACGAGCAGTACTTC.

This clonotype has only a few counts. Here the CDR3 DNA reads TGCGCCAGCAGCCCGACTAGCGGGAGTATGGAGACCCAGTACTTC. Protein product: CASSPTSGSMETQYF. The chain couples TRBV5-1 to TRBJ2-5; 12 positions match TRBD2. In germline, CDR1 is SGHRS, CDR2 YFSETQ. The CDR3 covers 15 residues. After removal of 4 bases from V and 5 bases from J, the junction contained 6 bases not matched to a gene.

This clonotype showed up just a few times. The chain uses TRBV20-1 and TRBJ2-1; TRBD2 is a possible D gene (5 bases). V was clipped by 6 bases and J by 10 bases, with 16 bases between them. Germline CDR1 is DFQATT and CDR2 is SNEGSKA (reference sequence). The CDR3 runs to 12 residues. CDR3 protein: CSASDGELEQFF. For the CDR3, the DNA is TGCAGTGCCTCGGACGGGGAATTGGAGCAGTTCTTC.

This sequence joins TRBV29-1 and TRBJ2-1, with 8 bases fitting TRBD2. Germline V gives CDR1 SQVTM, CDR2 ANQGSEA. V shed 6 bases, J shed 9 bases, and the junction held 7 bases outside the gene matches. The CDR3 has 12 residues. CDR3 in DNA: TGCAGCGTCGCAAGCGGGAGCAGTGAGCAGTTCTTC. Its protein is CSVASGSSEQFF.

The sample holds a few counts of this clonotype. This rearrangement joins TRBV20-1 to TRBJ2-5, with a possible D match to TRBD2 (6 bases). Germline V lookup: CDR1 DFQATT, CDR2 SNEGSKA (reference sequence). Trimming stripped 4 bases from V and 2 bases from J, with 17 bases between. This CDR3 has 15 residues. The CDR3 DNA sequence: TGCAGTGCTAATCCCCGAGGGCGGGATCAAGAGACCCAGTACTTC. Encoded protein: CSANPRGRDQETQYF.

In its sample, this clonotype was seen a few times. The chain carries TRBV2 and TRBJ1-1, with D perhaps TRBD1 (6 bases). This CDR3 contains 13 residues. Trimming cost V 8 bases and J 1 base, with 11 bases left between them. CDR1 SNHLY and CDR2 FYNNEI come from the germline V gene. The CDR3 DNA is TGTGCCAGCGGAGACAGGCAGAACACTGAAGCTTTCTTT. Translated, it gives CASGDRQNTEAFF.

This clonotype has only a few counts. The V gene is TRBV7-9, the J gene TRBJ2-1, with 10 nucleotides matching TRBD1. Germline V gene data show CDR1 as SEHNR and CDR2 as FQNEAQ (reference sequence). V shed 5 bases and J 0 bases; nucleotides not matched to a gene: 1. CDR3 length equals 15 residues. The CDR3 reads CASSGQGDSYNEQFF. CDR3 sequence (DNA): TGTGCCAGCAGCGGACAGGGGGACTCCTACAATGAGCAGTTCTTC.

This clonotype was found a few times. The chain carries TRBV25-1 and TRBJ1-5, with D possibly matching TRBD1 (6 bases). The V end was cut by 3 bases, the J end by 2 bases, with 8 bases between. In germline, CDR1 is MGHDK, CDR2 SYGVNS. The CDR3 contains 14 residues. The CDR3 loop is CASSDRTGNQPQHF. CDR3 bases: TGTGCCAGCAGTGATAGGACAGGCAATCAGCCCCAGCATTTT.

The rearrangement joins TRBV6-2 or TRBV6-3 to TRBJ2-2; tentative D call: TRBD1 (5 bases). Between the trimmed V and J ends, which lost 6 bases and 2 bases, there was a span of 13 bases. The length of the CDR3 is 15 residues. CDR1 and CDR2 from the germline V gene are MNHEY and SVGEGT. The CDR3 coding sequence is TGTGCCAGCAGAATGACAGCCATAAACACCGGGGAGCTGTTTTTT. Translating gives CASRMTAINTGELFF.

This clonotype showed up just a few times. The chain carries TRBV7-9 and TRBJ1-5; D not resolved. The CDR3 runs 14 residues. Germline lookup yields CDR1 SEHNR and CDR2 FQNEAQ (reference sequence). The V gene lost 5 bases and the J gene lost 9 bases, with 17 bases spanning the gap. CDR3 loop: CASSASPDTGPQHF. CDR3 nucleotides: TGTGCCAGCAGCGCTAGCCCAGATACGGGGCCCCAGCATTTT.

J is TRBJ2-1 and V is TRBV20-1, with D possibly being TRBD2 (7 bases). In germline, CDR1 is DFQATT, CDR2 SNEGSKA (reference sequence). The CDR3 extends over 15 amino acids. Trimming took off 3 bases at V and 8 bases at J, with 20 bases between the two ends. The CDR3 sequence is CSARFPGGRGDEQFF. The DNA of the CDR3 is TGCAGTGCTAGGTTTCCTGGTGGGAGGGGGGATGAGCAGTTCTTC.

The DNA for the CDR3 is TGTGCCAGCAGTTTAGGGTGGTCACCCCTCCACTTT. The encoded protein is CASSLGWSPLHF. The chain couples TRBV12-3 or TRBV12-4 to TRBJ1-6; no firm D call. The CDR3 contains 12 residues. V shed 1 base and J shed 10 bases, with 5 bases lying between them.

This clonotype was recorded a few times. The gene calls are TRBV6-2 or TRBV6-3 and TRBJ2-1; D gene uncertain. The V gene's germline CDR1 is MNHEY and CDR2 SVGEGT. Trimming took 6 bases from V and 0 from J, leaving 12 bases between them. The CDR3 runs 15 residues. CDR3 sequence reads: CASRRTERSYNEQFF. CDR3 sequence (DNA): TGTGCCAGCAGACGGACGGAGCGCTCCTACAATGAGCAGTTCTTC.

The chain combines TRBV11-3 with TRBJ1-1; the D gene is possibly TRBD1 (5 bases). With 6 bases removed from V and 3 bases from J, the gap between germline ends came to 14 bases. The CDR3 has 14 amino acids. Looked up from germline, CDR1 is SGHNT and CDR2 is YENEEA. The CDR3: CASSRNRGDTEAFF. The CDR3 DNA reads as TGTGCCAGCAGTCGCAATCGGGGGGACACTGAAGCTTTCTTT.

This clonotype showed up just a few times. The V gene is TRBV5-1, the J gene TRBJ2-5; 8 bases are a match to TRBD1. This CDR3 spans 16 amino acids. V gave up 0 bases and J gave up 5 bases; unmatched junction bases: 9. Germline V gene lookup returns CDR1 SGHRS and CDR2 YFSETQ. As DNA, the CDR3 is TGCGCCAGCAGCTTGGCCTTCCTACAGGGGGGCGAGACCCAGTACTTC. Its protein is CASSLAFLQGGETQYF. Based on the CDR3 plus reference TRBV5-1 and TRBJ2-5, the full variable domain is KAGVTQTPRYLIKTRGQQVTLSCSPISGHRSVSWYQQTPGQGLQFLFEYFSETQRNKGNFPGRFSGRQFSNSRSEMNVSTLELGDSALYLCASSLAFLQGGETQYFGPGTRLLVL.

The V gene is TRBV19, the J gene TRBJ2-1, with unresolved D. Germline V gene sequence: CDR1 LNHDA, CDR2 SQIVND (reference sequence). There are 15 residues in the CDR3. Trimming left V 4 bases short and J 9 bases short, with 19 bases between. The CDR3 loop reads CASSRSGNRWSEQFF. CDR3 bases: TGTGCCAGTAGTAGGTCCGGCAACCGATGGAGTGAGCAGTTCTTC.

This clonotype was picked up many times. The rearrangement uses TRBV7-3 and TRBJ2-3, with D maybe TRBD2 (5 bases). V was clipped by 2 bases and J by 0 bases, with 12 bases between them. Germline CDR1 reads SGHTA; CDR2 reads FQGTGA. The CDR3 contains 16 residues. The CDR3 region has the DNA TGTGCCAGCAGCTTAGGAGCGGCCGGGAGCACAGATACGCAGTATTTT. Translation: CASSLGAAGSTDTQYF. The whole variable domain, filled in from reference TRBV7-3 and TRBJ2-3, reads GAGVSQTPSNKVTEKGKYVELRCDPISGHTALYWYRQSLGQGPEFLIYFQGTGAADDSGLPNDRFFAVRPEGSVSTLKIQRTERGDSAVYLCASSLGAAGSTDTQYFGPGTRLTVL.

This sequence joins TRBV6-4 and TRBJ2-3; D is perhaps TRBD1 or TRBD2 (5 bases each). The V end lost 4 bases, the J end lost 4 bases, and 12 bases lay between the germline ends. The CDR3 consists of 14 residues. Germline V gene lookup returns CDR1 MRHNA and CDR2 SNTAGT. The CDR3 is CASSGTGDADTQYF. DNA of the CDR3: TGTGCCAGCAGTGGCACCGGGGACGCAGATACGCAGTATTTT.

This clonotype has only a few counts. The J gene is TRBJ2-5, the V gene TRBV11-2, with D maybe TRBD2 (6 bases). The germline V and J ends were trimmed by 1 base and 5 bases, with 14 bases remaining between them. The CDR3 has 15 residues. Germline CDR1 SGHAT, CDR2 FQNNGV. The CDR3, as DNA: TGTGCCAGCAGCTTAGGGGAGGCGAGCTTGGAGACCCAGTACTTC. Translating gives CASSLGEASLETQYF.